This T cell receptor beta chain derives from a study of identical twins. Germline V gene lookup returns CDR1 ENHRY and CDR2 SYGVKD. The V segment lost 10 bases and the J segment 5 bases; nucleotides outside the gene matches: 15. CDR3 length equals 17 residues. TCRdb called the 5' RACE reads again in MiXCR, with one record for every CDR3 protein. The data show hundreds of thousands of distinct CDR3 sequences, with approximately 21% seen just once and 4% to 5.5% held by the top ten. This clonotype was seen only a few times. A further study also used this sample, focusing on T cells expressing NK-cell markers. From that paper: The sorts in several experiments were restricted to alpha-beta TCR T cells by an anti-gamma-delta TCR antibody. Dominant NKG2C+ clonotype frequencies of 1.0-7.0% of CD8+ T cells were measured in over 5 donors.

Sequenced input: PBMCs. The chain carries TRBV10-3 and TRBJ2-5, with TRBD2 matching 14 bases. This clonotype originated in a woman younger than 35 in good health. The CDR3 is CATQKGLAGEGRETQYF. CDR3 in DNA: TGTGCCACCCAAAAGGGACTAGCGGGAGAGGGGCGGGAGACCCAGTACTTC.